This entry is about one TCR beta chain. Its antigen is currently unknown. The same CDR3 also results from other DNA sequences found in this sample. Sequencing used immunoSEQ version 4 in survey mode. Generated by immunoSEQ multiplex PCR, the TCRdb table keeps only in-frame clones and is missing some. The sample has 30,000 to 45,000 clones; 87% are singletons. This sample is drawn from a study of persistence of HIV-infected CD4 T cells. Study-wide results and limits: Rare CMV-responding cells carrying HIV-1 proviruses were not analyzed separately for TCR.

Per the germline V gene, CDR1 is SGDLS and CDR2 is YYNGEE. This CDR3 spans 13 amino acids. With 0 bases removed from V and 4 bases from J, the gap between germline ends came to 7 bases. Nonspecific anti-CD3/anti-CD28 bead stimulation represents the broad CD4+ T cell repertoire. Responding CD4+ T cells were sorted by upregulation of both CD40 ligand and CD69. A roughly 20-hour stimulation of CD8-depleted PBMCs used anti-CD28/CD49d costimulation, CD40-blocking antibody and enfuvirtide. The gene calls are TRBV9 and TRBJ2-5; D may match TRBD1 or TRBD2 (5 bases each). This sequence was found in an adult man with HIV who was CMV-seropositive. Sequenced here: CD4+ T cells sorted from PBMCs after roughly 20-hour stimulation, sampled from a patient who received antiretroviral therapy. The CDR3 sequence is CASSVARGETQYF. Written as DNA, the CDR3 is TGTGCCAGCAGCGTAGCGAGGGGAGAGACCCAGTACTTC.